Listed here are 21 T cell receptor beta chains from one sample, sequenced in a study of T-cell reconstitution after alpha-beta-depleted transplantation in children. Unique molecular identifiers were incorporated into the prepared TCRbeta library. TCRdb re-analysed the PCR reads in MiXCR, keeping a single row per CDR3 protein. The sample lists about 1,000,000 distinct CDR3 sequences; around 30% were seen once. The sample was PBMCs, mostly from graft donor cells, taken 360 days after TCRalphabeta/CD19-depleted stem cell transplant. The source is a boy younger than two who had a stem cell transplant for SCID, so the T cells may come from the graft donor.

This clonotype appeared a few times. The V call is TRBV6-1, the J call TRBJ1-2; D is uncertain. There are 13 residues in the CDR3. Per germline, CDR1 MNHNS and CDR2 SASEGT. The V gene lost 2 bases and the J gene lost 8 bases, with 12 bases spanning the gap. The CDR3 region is CASSEWRHEGYTF. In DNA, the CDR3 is TGTGCCAGCAGTGAATGGCGCCATGAAGGCTACACCTTC.

The CDR3 here is CASSWTGRNTEAFF. The CDR3 bases are TGCGCCAGCAGCTGGACAGGGAGGAACACTGAAGCTTTCTTT. V usage is TRBV5-1 and J usage is TRBJ1-1, with 8 bases that match TRBD1. V lost 3 bases, J lost 1 base, and 2 bases stayed unmatched. CDR1 SGHRS and CDR2 YFSETQ come from the germline V gene. This CDR3 comprises 14 residues.

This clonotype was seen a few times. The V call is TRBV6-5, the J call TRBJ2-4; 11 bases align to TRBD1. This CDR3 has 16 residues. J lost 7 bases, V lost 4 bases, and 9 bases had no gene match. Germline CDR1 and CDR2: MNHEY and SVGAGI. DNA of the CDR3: TGTGCCAGCAGTTCGGGACAGGGGGAAGGTTGGAACATTCAGTACTTC. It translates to CASSSGQGEGWNIQYF.

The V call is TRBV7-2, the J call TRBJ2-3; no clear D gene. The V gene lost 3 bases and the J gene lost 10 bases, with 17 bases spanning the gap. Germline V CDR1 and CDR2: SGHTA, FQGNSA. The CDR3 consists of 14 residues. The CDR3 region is CASSFETSTGAQYF. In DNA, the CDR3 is TGTGCCAGCAGCTTCGAAACTTCAACCGGAGCGCAGTATTTT.

Here the CDR3 DNA reads TGCAGCGTTGAAAGGTGGAGGGGCGGTATAGGAGAGCAGTACTTC. Protein: CSVERWRGGIGEQYF. The V and J genes are TRBV29-1 and TRBJ2-7, with D possibly TRBD2 on 6 matching bases. The CDR3 has 15 residues. Germline loops: CDR1 SQVTM, CDR2 ANQGSEA. V lost 2 bases and J 7 bases, leaving 21 bases between the germline ends.

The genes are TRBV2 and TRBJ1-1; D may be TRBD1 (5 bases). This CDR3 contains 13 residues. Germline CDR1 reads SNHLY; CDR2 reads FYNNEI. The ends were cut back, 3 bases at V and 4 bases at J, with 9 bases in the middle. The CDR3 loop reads CASSDRETTEAFF. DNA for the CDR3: TGTGCCAGCAGTGACAGGGAGACCACTGAAGCTTTCTTT.

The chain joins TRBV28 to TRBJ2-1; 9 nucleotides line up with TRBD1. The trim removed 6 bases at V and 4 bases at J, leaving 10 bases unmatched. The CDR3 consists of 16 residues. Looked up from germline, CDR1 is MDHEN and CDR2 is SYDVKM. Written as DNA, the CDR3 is TGTGCCAGCAGCCCCCGACAGGGGGACCTTTACAATGAGCAGTTCTTC. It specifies CASSPRQGDLYNEQFF.

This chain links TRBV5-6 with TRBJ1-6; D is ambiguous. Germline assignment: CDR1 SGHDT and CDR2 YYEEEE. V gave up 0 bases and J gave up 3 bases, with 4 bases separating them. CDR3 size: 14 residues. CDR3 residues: CASSLDSYNSPLHF. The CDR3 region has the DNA TGTGCCAGCAGCTTGGACAGCTATAATTCACCCCTCCACTTT.

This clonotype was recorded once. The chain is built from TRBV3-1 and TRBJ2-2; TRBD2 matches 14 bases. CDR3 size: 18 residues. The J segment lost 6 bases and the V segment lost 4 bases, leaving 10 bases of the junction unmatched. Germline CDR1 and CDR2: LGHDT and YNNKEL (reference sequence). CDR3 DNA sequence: TGTGCCAGCAGCCTTATACCGGGACTAGCGGGGGTATCCGGGGAGCTGTTTTTT. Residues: CASSLIPGLAGVSGELFF. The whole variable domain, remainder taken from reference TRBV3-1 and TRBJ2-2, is DTAVSQTPKYLVTQMGNDKSIKCEQNLGHDTMYWYKQDSKKFLKIMFSYNNKELIINETVPNRFSPKSPDKAHLNLHINSLELGDSAVYFCASSLIPGLAGVSGELFFGEGSRLTVL.

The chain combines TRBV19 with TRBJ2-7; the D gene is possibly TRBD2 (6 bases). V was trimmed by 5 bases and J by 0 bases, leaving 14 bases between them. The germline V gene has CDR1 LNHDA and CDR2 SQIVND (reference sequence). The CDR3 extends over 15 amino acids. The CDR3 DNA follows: TGTGCCAGTAGTCTTCGGGACTTCGGCTCCTACGAGCAGTACTTC. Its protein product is CASSLRDFGSYEQYF.

CDR3 sequence: CASSANRGGQETQYF. The DNA of the CDR3 is TGTGCCAGCAGTGCGAACCGGGGGGGCCAAGAGACCCAGTACTTC. The chain combines TRBV28 with TRBJ2-5; TRBD2 matches at 8 bases. Germline V gene data show CDR1 as MDHEN and CDR2 as SYDVKM. V dropped 5 bases and J dropped 1; count of bases not matched to a gene: 6. The CDR3 covers 15 residues. Full variable domain (rest looked up from reference TRBV28 and TRBJ2-5): DVKVTQSSRYLVKRTGEKVFLECVQDMDHENMFWYRQDPGLGLRLIYFSYDVKMKEKGDIPEGYSVSREKKERFSLILESASTNQTSMYLCASSANRGGQETQYFGPGTRLLVL.

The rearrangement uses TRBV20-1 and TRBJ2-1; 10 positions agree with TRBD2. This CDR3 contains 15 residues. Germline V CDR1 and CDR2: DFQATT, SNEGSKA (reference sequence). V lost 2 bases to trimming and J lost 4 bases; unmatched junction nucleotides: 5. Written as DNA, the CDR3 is TGCAGTGCTAGATGGGGGACTAGCGAGTACAATGAGCAGTTCTTC. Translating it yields CSARWGTSEYNEQFF.

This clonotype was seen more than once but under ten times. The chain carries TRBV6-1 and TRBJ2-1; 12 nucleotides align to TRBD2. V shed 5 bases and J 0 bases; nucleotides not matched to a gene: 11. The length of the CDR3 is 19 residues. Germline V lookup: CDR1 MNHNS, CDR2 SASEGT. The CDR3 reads CASSPGLAGLLNSYNEQFF. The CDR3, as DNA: TGTGCCAGCAGTCCGGGACTAGCGGGTCTACTAAACTCCTACAATGAGCAGTTCTTC.

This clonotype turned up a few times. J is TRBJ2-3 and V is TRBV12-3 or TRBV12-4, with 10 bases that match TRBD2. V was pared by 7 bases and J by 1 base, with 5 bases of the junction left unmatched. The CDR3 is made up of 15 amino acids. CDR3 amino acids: CASISSGRGTDTQYF. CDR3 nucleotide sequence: TGTGCCAGCATCTCCAGCGGGAGGGGCACAGATACGCAGTATTTT.

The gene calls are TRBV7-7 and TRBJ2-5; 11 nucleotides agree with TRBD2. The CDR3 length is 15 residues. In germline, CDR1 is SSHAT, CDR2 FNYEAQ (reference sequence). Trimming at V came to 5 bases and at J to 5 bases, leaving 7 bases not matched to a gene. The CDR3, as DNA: TGTGCCAGCAGCCTGAGACTAGCGGGGTGGGAGACCCAGTACTTC. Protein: CASSLRLAGWETQYF.

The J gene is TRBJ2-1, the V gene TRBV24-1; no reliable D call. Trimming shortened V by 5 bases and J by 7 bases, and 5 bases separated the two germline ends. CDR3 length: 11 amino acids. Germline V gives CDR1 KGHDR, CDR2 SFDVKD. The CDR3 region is CATSAKNEQFF. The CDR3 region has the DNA TGTGCCACCAGTGCCAAGAATGAGCAGTTCTTC.

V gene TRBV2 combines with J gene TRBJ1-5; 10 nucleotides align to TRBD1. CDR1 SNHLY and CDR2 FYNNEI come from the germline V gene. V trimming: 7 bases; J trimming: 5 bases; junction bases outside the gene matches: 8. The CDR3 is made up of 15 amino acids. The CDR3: CASTEGTGVDQPQHF. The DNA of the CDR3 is TGTGCCAGCACGGAAGGGACAGGGGTCGATCAGCCCCAGCATTTT.

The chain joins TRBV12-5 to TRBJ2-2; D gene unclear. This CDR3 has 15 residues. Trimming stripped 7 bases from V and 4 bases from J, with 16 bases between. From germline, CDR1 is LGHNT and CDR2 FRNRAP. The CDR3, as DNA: TGTGCTAGTGCCAAACCCCCGTTAGCCACCGGGGAGCTGTTTTTT. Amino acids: CASAKPPLATGELFF.

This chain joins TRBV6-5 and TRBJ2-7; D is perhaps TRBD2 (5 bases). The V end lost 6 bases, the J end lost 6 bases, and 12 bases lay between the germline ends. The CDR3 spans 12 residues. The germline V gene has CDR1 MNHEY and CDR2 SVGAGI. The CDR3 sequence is CASSSPRGEQYF. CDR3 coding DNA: TGTGCCAGCAGCTCCCCCCGGGGCGAGCAGTACTTC.

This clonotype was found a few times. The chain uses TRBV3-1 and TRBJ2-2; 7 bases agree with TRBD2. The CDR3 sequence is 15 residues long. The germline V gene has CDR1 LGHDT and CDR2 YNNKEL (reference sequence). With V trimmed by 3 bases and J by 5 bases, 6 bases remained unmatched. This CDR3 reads CASSQGTTSTGELFF. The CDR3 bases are TGTGCCAGCAGCCAGGGGACTACTTCAACCGGGGAGCTGTTTTTT. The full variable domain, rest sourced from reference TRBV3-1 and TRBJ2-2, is DTAVSQTPKYLVTQMGNDKSIKCEQNLGHDTMYWYKQDSKKFLKIMFSYNNKELIINETVPNRFSPKSPDKAHLNLHINSLELGDSAVYFCASSQGTTSTGELFFGEGSRLTVL.

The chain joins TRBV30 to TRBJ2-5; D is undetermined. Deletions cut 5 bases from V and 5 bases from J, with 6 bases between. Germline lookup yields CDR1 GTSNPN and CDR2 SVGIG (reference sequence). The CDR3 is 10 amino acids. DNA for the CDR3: TGTGCCTGGGGCCGGGAGACCCAGTACTTC. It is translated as CAWGRETQYF.